This T cell receptor beta chain stems from a study of PD-L1 blockade in urothelial cancer. Across the whole study: Men with urothelial cancer arising in the bladder made up about 90% of the roughly 29 patients.

Measured with immunoSEQ multiplex PCR; TCRdb has only the in-frame clones, and not every one. The table has roughly 36,000 clones, about 89% seen once. Trimming cost V 7 bases and J 8 bases, with 12 bases left between them. The CDR3 consists of 12 residues. Germline V lookup: CDR1 MNHNY, CDR2 SVGAGI (reference sequence). This sequence joins TRBV6-6 and TRBJ2-4; D uncertain. The TCR originated in a man in his 60s with urothelial cancer. The source material was PBMCs, sampled around atezolizumab (anti-PD-L1) treatment. This CDR3 reads CASTSVEDIQYF. CDR3 nucleotides: TGTGCCAGCACTTCTGTAGAGGACATTCAGTACTTC.